This entry features one TCR beta chain sequence. Its specificity is unknown. Germline CDR1 is SGHKS and CDR2 is YYEKEE (reference sequence). The CDR3 sequence is 19 residues long. V shed 2 bases, J shed 3 bases, and the junction held 15 bases outside the gene matches. The data were obtained in a study of cytomegalovirus exposure and HLA in healthy donors. Study-level information: It was reported in a later analysis that the same platform had been used for the 120 or so validation repertoires as for the 550 to 750 first-cohort repertoires. General study results and limits: That first-cohort TCR clusters tended to co-occur in the 90 to 150 validation repertoires was found in a later analysis. TCR sequences were mostly rare, though some public TCRs occurred in many donors.

Clones were sequenced by immunoSEQ multiplex PCR, and TCRdb holds only the in-frame ones, with some missing. The sample lists roughly 57,000 clones; roughly 93% were seen once. The study drew the donors from its approximately 120-subject validation cohort, separate from the approximately 700-subject first cohort. The receptor was isolated from a woman younger than 35 in good health and CMV-seropositive. The specimen sequenced was PBMCs. The chain links TRBV5-5 to TRBJ2-1; TRBD2 agrees at 9 bases. The CDR3 DNA sequence: TGTGCCAGCAGCTTCCGGGAGCGGGGGGCCACCTACCTCTACAATGAGCAGTTCTTC. Its protein is CASSFRERGATYLYNEQFF.